What follows describes a single T cell receptor (beta chain). Seattle patients were enrolled while actively infected and followed longitudinally. Trimming shortened V by 7 bases and J by 2 bases, and 12 bases separated the two germline ends. In germline, CDR1 is SGHRS, CDR2 YFSETQ. This CDR3 is 13 amino acids long. This entry is derived from a study of blood T cell repertoires in COVID-19. Study at large: The United States, Italy and Spain provided the acute and convalescent COVID-19 samples. PBMCs, B-cell-depleted T cells, or T cells provided the cDNA or gDNA that made up the material.

Per the study methods: Estimation of nucleated cell counts was performed using reference gene primer amplification. The protocol was immunoSEQ multiplex PCR, while the TCRdb copy is restricted to in-frame clones and leaves out a portion. From that table come the V and J calls and clone size; the DNA was used to work out D and trimming. The sample lists 300,000 to 400,000 clones, 85% to 90% occurring once. Sequences were obtained from peripheral blood. The TCR was taken from a woman between 65 and 79 years old with COVID-19, enrolled during active disease. The chain combines TRBV5-1 with TRBJ1-1; no firm D call. CDR3 sequence: CASGRVVNTEAFF. The CDR3 DNA reads as TGCGCCAGCGGGAGGGTGGTTAACACTGAAGCTTTCTTT.